These 29 T cell receptor beta chains came from one sample sequenced in a study of blood T cell repertoires in COVID-19. Sequencing was performed with immunoSEQ multiplex PCR; in TCRdb, only in-frame clones are kept and a portion is missing. The sample lists approximately 28,000 clones; about 92% were seen once. Input material: peripheral blood. All receptors come from a woman in her 70s with COVID-19, enrolled during active disease.

CDR3 DNA: TGCAGTGCTAGTCGTTTTAATGAAAAACTGTTTTTT. Protein: CSASRFNEKLFF. The genes are TRBV20-1 and TRBJ1-4, with D unclear. In germline, CDR1 is DFQATT, CDR2 SNEGSKA (reference sequence). V was pared by 3 bases and J by 4 bases, with 6 bases between. CDR3 length equals 12 residues.

The chain recombines TRBV3-1 (or the pseudogene TRBV3-2) with TRBJ1-6; TRBD1 might be the D (5 bases). CDR3 length: 15 amino acids. The V gene's germline CDR1 is LGHDT and CDR2 YNNKEL (reference sequence). V was cut by 2 bases and J by 5 bases, with 10 bases left in between. CDR3 sequence reads: CASSQMLGDNSPLHF. The CDR3 nucleotides are TGTGCCAGCAGCCAAATGTTAGGGGATAATTCACCCCTCCACTTT.

The rearrangement uses TRBV10-3 and TRBJ2-3; tentatively, D is TRBD1 (5 bases). Germline lookup yields CDR1 ENHRY and CDR2 SYGVKD. V was clipped by 9 bases and J by 0 bases, with 7 bases between them. The CDR3 consists of 12 residues. The CDR3 DNA is TGTGCCATAGGGGATAGCACAGATACGCAGTATTTT. Translation: CAIGDSTDTQYF.

The chain links TRBV6-5 to TRBJ1-3, with D unresolved. The V end was cut by 6 bases, the J end by 0 bases, with 9 bases between. This CDR3 region has 14 residues. Germline V gene sequence: CDR1 MNHEY, CDR2 SVGAGI. CDR3 loop: CASRAGDSGNTIYF. The CDR3 nucleotides read TGTGCCAGCAGAGCCGGGGACTCTGGAAACACCATATATTTT.

In DNA form, the CDR3 reads TGTGCCAGCAGTTACAGGGAAATGAATGAGCAGTTCTTC. Residues: CASSYREMNEQFF. The V call is TRBV27, the J call TRBJ2-1; possibly TRBD1 for D (6 bases). Germline-derived CDR1 and CDR2 are MNHEY and SMNVEV (reference sequence). The CDR3 contains 13 residues. The V end lost 4 bases, the J end lost 7 bases, and 11 bases lay between the germline ends.

This chain joins TRBV6-4 and TRBJ2-7, with unresolved D. The CDR3 spans 11 residues. V was shortened by 9 bases and J by 4 bases, with 10 bases between the two germline ends. Looked up from germline, CDR1 is MRHNA and CDR2 is SNTAGT. CDR3 region: CARVWPYEQYF. The CDR3 coding sequence is TGTGCCAGAGTTTGGCCTTACGAGCAGTACTTC.

The CDR3 loop is CASSLGGGRELFF. Here the CDR3 DNA reads TGTGCCAGCAGCCTAGGGGGGGGACGGGAGCTGTTTTTT. V and J are TRBV11-2 and TRBJ2-2; a weak D match, TRBD2 (7 bases). The V end lost 5 bases, the J end lost 9 bases, and 13 bases lay between the germline ends. In germline, CDR1 is SGHAT, CDR2 FQNNGV. The CDR3 sequence is 13 residues long.

This chain uses TRBV30 with TRBJ1-1; no definite D call. The CDR3 is 12 amino acids. Trimming removed 3 bases at V and 11 bases at J, with 16 bases between. Germline V gene data show CDR1 as GTSNPN and CDR2 as SVGIG (reference sequence). The CDR3 nucleotides read TGTGCCTGGAGCCTGGGCGGGGAGAGGGCTTTCTTT. Encoded protein: CAWSLGGERAFF. The variable domain in full, with the rest retrieved from reference TRBV30 and TRBJ1-1, is SQTIHQWPATLVQPVGSPLSLECTVEGTSNPNLYWYRQAAGRGLQLLFYSVGIGQISSEVPQNLSASRPQDRQFILSSKKLLLSDSGFYLCAWSLGGERAFFGQGTRLTVV.

The chain combines TRBV25-1 with TRBJ2-3; D uncertain. The CDR3 is 14 residues long. The germline CDR1 and CDR2 sequences are MGHDK and SYGVNS. The V gene lost 3 bases and the J gene lost 1 base, with 8 bases spanning the gap. The CDR3 DNA reads TGTGCCAGCAGTGAGCGCATGGGCACAGATACGCAGTATTTT. It codes for CASSERMGTDTQYF.

V usage is TRBV5-1 and J usage is TRBJ2-7; D is perhaps TRBD2 (5 bases). This CDR3 has 15 amino acids. Between the trimmed V and J ends, which lost 1 base and 6 bases, there was a span of 17 bases. Germline CDR1 SGHRS, CDR2 YFSETQ. The CDR3 reads CASSLSDFTLAEQYF. In DNA form, the CDR3 reads TGCGCCAGCAGCTTGTCTGACTTCACTCTAGCCGAGCAGTACTTC.

V is TRBV27 and J is TRBJ1-2; D is undetermined. Germline V gives CDR1 MNHEY, CDR2 SMNVEV (reference sequence). Trimming pared 5 bases from V and 8 bases from J, leaving 12 bases between. This CDR3 comprises 12 residues. The CDR3 DNA reads as TGTGCCAGCAGTCCCGCAGGTGAGGGCTACACCTTC. Amino acids: CASSPAGEGYTF.

V gene TRBV7-3 combines with J gene TRBJ2-1; weak D call: TRBD2 (6 bases). Deletions cut 5 bases from V and 10 bases from J, with 15 bases between. The CDR3 loop spans 13 amino acids. Germline values: CDR1 SGHTA, CDR2 FQGTGA. The CDR3 is CASSPGGPREQFF. CDR3 bases: TGTGCCAGCAGCCCAGGAGGGCCTAGGGAGCAGTTCTTC.

The V and J genes are TRBV5-1 and TRBJ2-5; unclear D gene. Trimming took 1 base from V and 5 from J, leaving 9 bases between them. In germline, CDR1 is SGHRS, CDR2 YFSETQ. The CDR3 length is 13 residues. The CDR3: CASSLFPGETQYF. The CDR3 DNA sequence: TGCGCCAGCAGCTTGTTTCCCGGGGAGACCCAGTACTTC.

The CDR3 DNA reads as TGTGCCAGCAGCCAAGAGGGCGTGAACACTGAAGCTTTCTTT. As protein: CASSQEGVNTEAFF. V gene TRBV14 combines with J gene TRBJ1-1; no definite D call. Per the germline V gene, CDR1 is SGHDN and CDR2 is FVKESK. The V gene lost 0 bases and the J gene lost 0 bases, with 5 bases spanning the gap. This CDR3 comprises 14 residues.

The chain is built from TRBV24-1 and TRBJ2-1; 14 nucleotides line up with TRBD2. J gave up 5 bases and V 3 bases, and 2 bases lay outside the gene matches. The CDR3 extends over 16 amino acids. CDR1 KGHDR and CDR2 SFDVKD come from the germline V gene. The CDR3 DNA sequence: TGTGCCACCAGTGATATGGGACTAGCGGGAGACAATGAGCAGTTCTTC. Translating gives CATSDMGLAGDNEQFF.

The chain uses TRBV19 and TRBJ2-3; D perhaps matches TRBD2 (5 bases). This CDR3 is 15 amino acids long. V lost 7 bases, J lost 6 bases, and 20 bases lay in between. Germline V gives CDR1 LNHDA, CDR2 SQIVND (reference sequence). CDR3 coding DNA: TGTGCCAGTAACCCGGGTCCCCGAGGACTTGATACGCAGTATTTT. Residues: CASNPGPRGLDTQYF.

V gene TRBV4-3 combines with J gene TRBJ1-2, with D possibly matching TRBD1 (5 bases). The CDR3 runs 14 residues. The germline gives CDR1 LGHNA, CDR2 YSLEER. Trimming took 0 bases from V and 7 from J, leaving 12 bases between them. For the CDR3, the DNA is TGCGCCAGCAGCCAAGATAAATGGCAGGGTGGCTACACCTTC. Translating it yields CASSQDKWQGGYTF.

The J gene is TRBJ1-1, the V gene TRBV2; 11 nucleotides align to TRBD1. This CDR3 comprises 16 residues. Trimming at V came to 4 bases and at J to 5 bases, leaving 9 bases not matched to a gene. Germline lookup yields CDR1 SNHLY and CDR2 FYNNEI. DNA of the CDR3: TGTGCCAGCAGTGGTCCTGGACAGGGGGCGCGGACTGAAGCTTTCTTT. Its protein is CASSGPGQGARTEAFF.

V usage is TRBV18 and J usage is TRBJ1-4, with D perhaps TRBD1 (6 bases). The germline V and J ends were trimmed by 1 base and 3 bases, with 9 bases remaining between them. There are 15 residues in the CDR3. The germline gives CDR1 KGHSH, CDR2 LQKENI. The DNA for the CDR3 is TGTGCCAGCTCACCACAGACAGGTTCTAATGAAAAACTGTTTTTT. It codes for CASSPQTGSNEKLFF.

This clone occurred once. The gene calls are TRBV5-1 and TRBJ1-1, with TRBD1 as a possible D gene (5 bases). The CDR3 loop spans 16 amino acids. Germline CDR1 SGHRS, CDR2 YFSETQ. Trimming cost V 0 bases and J 1 base, with 13 bases left between them. CDR3 region: CASSLAGGAGNTEAFF. The CDR3 bases are TGCGCCAGCAGCTTGGCCGGAGGGGCAGGGAACACTGAAGCTTTCTTT.

J is TRBJ1-5 and V is TRBV28; no reliable D call. The CDR3 covers 12 residues. Trimming stripped 5 bases from V and 10 bases from J, with 12 bases between. Germline V CDR1 and CDR2: MDHEN, SYDVKM. The CDR3 bases are TGTGCCAGCAGTCCTTACTATGGTCCCCAGCATTTT. Encoded protein: CASSPYYGPQHF.

This chain joins TRBV11-2 and TRBJ2-5, with TRBD1 as a possible D gene (5 bases). The CDR3 is 12 residues long. Germline assignment: CDR1 SGHAT and CDR2 FQNNGV. Trimming shortened V by 5 bases and J by 2 bases, and 6 bases separated the two germline ends. In DNA, the CDR3 is TGTGCCAGCAGCCCAGGGCAAGAGACCCAGTACTTC. Translation: CASSPGQETQYF. Looking up the rest from reference TRBV11-2 and TRBJ2-5 gives the full variable domain: EAGVAQSPRYKIIEKRQSVAFWCNPISGHATLYWYQQILGQGPKLLIQFQNNGVVDDSQLPKDRFSAERLKGVDSTLKIQPAKLEDSAVYLCASSPGQETQYFGPGTRLLVL.

The chain links TRBV28 to TRBJ1-2; D remains unclear. CDR1 is MDHEN and CDR2 is SYDVKM in the germline V gene. Trimming cost V 3 bases and J 5 bases, with 13 bases left between them. The CDR3 totals 14 residues. The CDR3 loop reads CASSFRGLGYGYTF. The CDR3 bases are TGTGCCAGCAGTTTTCGGGGTTTAGGGTATGGCTACACCTTC.

The rearrangement links TRBV20-1 to TRBJ2-7; D unclear. Trimming removed 3 bases at V and 0 bases at J, with 12 bases between. Germline CDR1 reads DFQATT; CDR2 reads SNEGSKA (reference sequence). This CDR3 spans 14 amino acids. CDR3 protein: CSASDRNSSYEQYF. The CDR3 DNA reads TGCAGTGCTAGTGATCGGAACAGCTCCTACGAGCAGTACTTC.

The rearrangement joins TRBV19 to TRBJ2-5, with a possible D match to TRBD1 (5 bases). V was shortened by 3 bases and J by 5 bases, with 13 bases between the two germline ends. This CDR3 has 14 amino acids. Germline CDR1 and CDR2: LNHDA and SQIVND (reference sequence). CDR3 DNA: TGTGCCAGTAGTATTCGACAGCCGACGGAGACCCAGTACTTC. This sequence encodes CASSIRQPTETQYF. The variable domain in full, completed from reference TRBV19 and TRBJ2-5, reads DGGITQSPKYLFRKEGQNVTLSCEQNLNHDAMYWYRQDPGQGLRLIYYSQIVNDFQKGDIAEGYSVSREKKESFPLTVTSAQKNPTAFYLCASSIRQPTETQYFGPGTRLLVL.

The chain has TRBV12-3 or TRBV12-4 and TRBJ1-1, with TRBD1 identical over 7 bases. V gave up 3 bases and J gave up 5 bases; unmatched junction bases: 3. CDR3 length: 13 residues. The CDR3 DNA is TGTGCCAGCAGTTTGACAGGGATAACTGAAGCTTTCTTT. It specifies CASSLTGITEAFF.

The chain is built from TRBV6-5 and TRBJ1-5; possible D gene TRBD1, 6 bases. V dropped 5 bases and J dropped 9 bases, with 14 bases sitting between them. The germline CDR1 and CDR2 sequences are MNHEY and SVGAGI. The CDR3 length is 13 residues. For the CDR3, the DNA is TGTGCCAGCAGTCAACAGGGTCCAGGGCCCCAGCATTTT. Translation gives CASSQQGPGPQHF.

The rearrangement links TRBV7-2 to TRBJ1-5; TRBD1 aligns across 10 bases. This CDR3 is built from 16 residues. Germline V CDR1 and CDR2: SGHTA, FQGNSA. The V segment lost 1 base and the J segment 5 bases; nucleotides outside the gene matches: 5. CDR3 nucleotide sequence: TGTGCCAGCAGCTTAGTCTCGGGACAGGGGTATCAGCCCCAGCATTTT. This codes for CASSLVSGQGYQPQHF.

The rearrangement uses TRBV28 and TRBJ2-1; 10 bases are a match to TRBD2. The CDR3 extends over 15 amino acids. Germline V lookup: CDR1 MDHEN, CDR2 SYDVKM. J lost 10 bases, V lost 5 bases, and 11 bases had no gene match. The CDR3 protein is CASSLLAGVRGEQFF. The CDR3 bases are TGTGCCAGCAGTCTCCTAGCGGGAGTAAGAGGGGAGCAGTTCTTC.